This is a list of T cell receptor beta chains from one sample in a study of blood T cell repertoires in COVID-19. Repertoires were generated with immunoSEQ multiplex PCR, while TCRdb's copy carries only in-frame clones and drops some. The repertoire has some 61,000 clones, 70% to 90% of them found once; the top ten carry 7% to 8.5%. The specimen sequenced was peripheral blood. The origin of the receptors is a man aged 25-40 years with acute or convalescent COVID-19. Each CDR3 is given with its conserved first and last residue. Each record gives: J gene, V gene, clone size, D gene, CDR3 DNA, CDR3 protein. A D gene is named only where the DNA matches it firmly. Some rows mark clone size as missing; the rest say once, few, many or name a class of expanded clone.

J gene: TRBJ2-7; V gene: TRBV28; clone size: -; D gene: -; CDR3 DNA: TGTGCCAGCAGTGACCCCCCTAGCGCGACCCGTTTTCCCTACGAGCAGTACTTC; CDR3 protein: CASSDPPSATRFPYEQYF
J gene: TRBJ1-2; V gene: TRBV28; clone size: -; D gene: -; CDR3 DNA: TGTGCCAGCAGTTTCCTCGCCCTCGACAGGTCGCCTTCGTATTATGGCTACACCTTC; CDR3 protein: CASSFLALDRSPSYYGYTF
J gene: TRBJ2-2; V gene: TRBV28; clone size: -; D gene: TRBD2; CDR3 DNA: TGTGCCAGCAGTTCCCCCAACTTTGCGGGAGGGAACACCGGGGAGCTGTTTTTT; CDR3 protein: CASSSPNFAGGNTGELFF
J gene: TRBJ2-5; V gene: TRBV20-1; clone size: -; D gene: -; CDR3 DNA: TGCAGTGCTAGCTTTAGAGAGACCCAGTACTTC; CDR3 protein: CSASFRETQYF
J gene: TRBJ2-1; V gene: TRBV7-9; clone size: -; D gene: TRBD2; CDR3 DNA: TGTGCCAGCAGCAACAGCGGGAGAGCTAGCTCCTACAATGAGCAGTTCTTC; CDR3 protein: CASSNSGRASSYNEQFF
J gene: TRBJ2-3; V gene: TRBV4-3; clone size: -; D gene: -; CDR3 DNA: TGCGCCAGCAGCCAAGATCGGGTGGCAGATACGCAGTATTTT; CDR3 protein: CASSQDRVADTQYF
J gene: TRBJ1-5; V gene: TRBV15; clone size: -; D gene: -; CDR3 DNA: TGTGCCACCAGCAGAGTAGGGGACAATCAGCCCCAGCATTTT; CDR3 protein: CATSRVGDNQPQHF
J gene: TRBJ1-6; V gene: TRBV5-4; clone size: -; D gene: -; CDR3 DNA: TGTGCCAGCAGCCCGGAGGTGGTCAATTCACCCCTCCACTTT; CDR3 protein: CASSPEVVNSPLHF
J gene: TRBJ1-1; V gene: TRBV29-1; clone size: -; D gene: -; CDR3 DNA: TGCAGCGTCCGGGCCGGGAGCACTGAAGCTTTCTTT; CDR3 protein: CSVRAGSTEAFF
J gene: TRBJ1-2; V gene: TRBV7-2; clone size: -; D gene: -; CDR3 DNA: TGTGCCAGCAGCTTAGCGCTGATGGACTCGTATGGCTACACCTTC; CDR3 protein: CASSLALMDSYGYTF
J gene: TRBJ2-5; V gene: TRBV27; clone size: -; D gene: TRBD2; CDR3 DNA: TGTGCCAGCAGTTTATCGACGCGCCCTAGCGGGGAGGAGACCCAGTACTTC; CDR3 protein: CASSLSTRPSGEETQYF
J gene: TRBJ2-1; V gene: TRBV6-2/TRBV6-3; clone size: once; D gene: -; CDR3 DNA: TGTGCCAGCAGTTACAAGGTCGGTAGCTTGAATTACAATGAGCAGTTCTTC; CDR3 protein: CASSYKVGSLNYNEQFF
J gene: TRBJ1-2; V gene: TRBV27; clone size: -; D gene: TRBD1; CDR3 DNA: TGTGCCAGCAGTTTTTTTACAGGGGGGATCTATGGCTACACCTTC; CDR3 protein: CASSFFTGGIYGYTF
J gene: TRBJ1-4; V gene: TRBV30; clone size: -; D gene: -; CDR3 DNA: TGTGCCTGGCAGACAGGTCCGAATGAAAAACTGTTTTTT; CDR3 protein: CAWQTGPNEKLFF
J gene: TRBJ2-7; V gene: TRBV6-2/TRBV6-3; clone size: -; D gene: TRBD1; CDR3 DNA: TGTGCCAGCAGCCCTAAAACCGGGACAGGGGTCCCCTACGAGCAGTACTTC; CDR3 protein: CASSPKTGTGVPYEQYF
J gene: TRBJ2-1; V gene: TRBV21-1; clone size: -; D gene: -; CDR3 DNA: TGTGCCAGCAGCGTCCGGGACAGGGTTTTTTTCAATGAGCAGTTCTTC; CDR3 protein: CASSVRDRVFFNEQFF
J gene: TRBJ1-5; V gene: TRBV15; clone size: -; D gene: TRBD1; CDR3 DNA: TGTGCCACCAGCAGGGCTAAGACAGGGGTGGGCCAGCCCCAGCATTTT; CDR3 protein: CATSRAKTGVGQPQHF
J gene: TRBJ2-2; V gene: TRBV29-1; clone size: once; D gene: TRBD2; CDR3 DNA: TGCAGCGTCAAATCGAGGGGGACTAGCGAGGGTGCGGACACCGGGGAGCTGTTTTTT; CDR3 protein: CSVKSRGTSEGADTGELFF
J gene: TRBJ2-1; V gene: TRBV15; clone size: -; D gene: -; CDR3 DNA: TGTGCCACCAGCAGACTCGGAGACCGTATAGGGGATGAGCAGTTCTTC; CDR3 protein: CATSRLGDRIGDEQFF
J gene: TRBJ2-7; V gene: TRBV28; clone size: -; D gene: -; CDR3 DNA: TGTGCCAGCAGTCCCCTGACTTCCAGCTCCTACGAGCAGTACTTC; CDR3 protein: CASSPLTSSSYEQYF
J gene: TRBJ1-1; V gene: TRBV29-1; clone size: -; D gene: TRBD1; CDR3 DNA: TGCAGCGTTGAAGTAGTAGGGGGCATTACTGAAGCTTTCTTT; CDR3 protein: CSVEVVGGITEAFF
J gene: TRBJ1-6; V gene: TRBV3-1/TRBV3-2; clone size: -; D gene: -; CDR3 DNA: TGTGCCAGCAGCCCCGCAGGGATTAGCTCCTATAATTCACCCCTCCACTTT; CDR3 protein: CASSPAGISSYNSPLHF
J gene: TRBJ2-7; V gene: TRBV2; clone size: -; D gene: -; CDR3 DNA: TGTGCCAGCAGTGAAGCCACCTACGAGCAGTACTTC; CDR3 protein: CASSEATYEQYF